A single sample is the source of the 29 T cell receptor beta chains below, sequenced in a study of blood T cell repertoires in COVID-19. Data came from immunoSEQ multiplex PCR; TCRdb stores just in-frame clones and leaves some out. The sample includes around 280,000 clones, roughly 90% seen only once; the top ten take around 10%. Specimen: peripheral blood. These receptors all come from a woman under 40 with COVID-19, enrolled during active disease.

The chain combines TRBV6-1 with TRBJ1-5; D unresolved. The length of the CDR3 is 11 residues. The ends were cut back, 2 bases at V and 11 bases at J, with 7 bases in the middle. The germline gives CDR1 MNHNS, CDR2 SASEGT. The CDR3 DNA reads TGTGCCAGCAGTGAAACGGGTACCCAGCATTTT. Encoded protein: CASSETGTQHF.

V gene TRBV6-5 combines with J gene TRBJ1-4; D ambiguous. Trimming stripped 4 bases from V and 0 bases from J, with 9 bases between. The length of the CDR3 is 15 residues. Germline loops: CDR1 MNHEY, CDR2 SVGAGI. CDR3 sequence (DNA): TGTGCCAGCAGTTTGCGTCGAGCAACTAATGAAAAACTGTTTTTT. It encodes CASSLRRATNEKLFF.

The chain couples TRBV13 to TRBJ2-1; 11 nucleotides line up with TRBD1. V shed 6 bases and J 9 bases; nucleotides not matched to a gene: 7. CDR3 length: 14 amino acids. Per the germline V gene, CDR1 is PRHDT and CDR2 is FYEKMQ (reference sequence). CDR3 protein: CASSYGTGGLEQFF. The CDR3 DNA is TGTGCCAGCAGTTACGGGACAGGGGGTCTTGAGCAGTTCTTC.

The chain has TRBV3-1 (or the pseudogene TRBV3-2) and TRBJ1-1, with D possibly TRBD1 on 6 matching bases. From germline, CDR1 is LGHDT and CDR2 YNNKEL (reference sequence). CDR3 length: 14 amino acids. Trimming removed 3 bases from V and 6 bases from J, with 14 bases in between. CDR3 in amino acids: CASSHKYREAEAFF. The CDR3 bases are TGTGCCAGCAGCCATAAGTACAGGGAAGCTGAAGCTTTCTTT.

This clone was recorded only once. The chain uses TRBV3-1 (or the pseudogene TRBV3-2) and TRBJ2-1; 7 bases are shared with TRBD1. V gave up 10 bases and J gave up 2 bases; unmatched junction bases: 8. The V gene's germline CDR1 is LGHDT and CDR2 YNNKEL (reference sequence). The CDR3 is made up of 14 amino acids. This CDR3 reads CATSEGATYNEQFF. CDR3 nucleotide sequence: TGTGCCACATCAGAGGGGGCCACCTACAATGAGCAGTTCTTC.

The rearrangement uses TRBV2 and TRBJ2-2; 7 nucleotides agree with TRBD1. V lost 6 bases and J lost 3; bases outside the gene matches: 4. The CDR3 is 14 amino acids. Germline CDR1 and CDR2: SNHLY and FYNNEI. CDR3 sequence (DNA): TGTGCCAGCAGGACAGGGCGGGACACCGGGGAGCTGTTTTTT. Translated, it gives CASRTGRDTGELFF.

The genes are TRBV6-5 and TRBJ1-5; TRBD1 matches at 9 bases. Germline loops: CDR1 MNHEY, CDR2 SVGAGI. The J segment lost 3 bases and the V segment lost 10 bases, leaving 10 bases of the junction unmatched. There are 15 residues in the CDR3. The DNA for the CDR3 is TGTGCCACCGGACAACAGGGGGCACTCAATCAGCCCCAGCATTTT. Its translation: CATGQQGALNQPQHF.

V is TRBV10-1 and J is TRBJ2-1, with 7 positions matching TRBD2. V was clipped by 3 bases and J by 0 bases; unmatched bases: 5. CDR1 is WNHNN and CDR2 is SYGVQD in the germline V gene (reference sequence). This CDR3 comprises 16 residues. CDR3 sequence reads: CASSESGGSSYNEQFF. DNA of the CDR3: TGCGCCAGCAGTGAATCGGGGGGAAGCTCCTACAATGAGCAGTTCTTC.

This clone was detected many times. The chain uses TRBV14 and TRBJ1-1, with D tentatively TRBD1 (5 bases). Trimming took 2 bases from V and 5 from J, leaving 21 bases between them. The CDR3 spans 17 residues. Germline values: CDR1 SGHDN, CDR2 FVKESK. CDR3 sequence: CASSQTLSWGAVTEAFF. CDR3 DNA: TGTGCCAGCAGCCAAACCCTGTCGTGGGGCGCGGTAACTGAAGCTTTCTTT.

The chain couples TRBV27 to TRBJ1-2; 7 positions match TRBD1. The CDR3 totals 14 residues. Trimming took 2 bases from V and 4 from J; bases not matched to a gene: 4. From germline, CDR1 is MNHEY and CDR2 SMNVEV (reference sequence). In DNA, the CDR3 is TGTGCCAGCAGTTTAAGAAGACAGGGCTATGGCTACACCTTC. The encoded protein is CASSLRRQGYGYTF.

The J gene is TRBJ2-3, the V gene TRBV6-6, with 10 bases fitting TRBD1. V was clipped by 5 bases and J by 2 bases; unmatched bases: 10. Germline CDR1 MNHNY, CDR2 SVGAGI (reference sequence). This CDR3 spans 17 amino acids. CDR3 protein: CASSLIGTGATTDTQYF. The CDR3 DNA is TGTGCCAGCAGTCTGATCGGGACAGGGGCAACCACAGATACGCAGTATTTT.

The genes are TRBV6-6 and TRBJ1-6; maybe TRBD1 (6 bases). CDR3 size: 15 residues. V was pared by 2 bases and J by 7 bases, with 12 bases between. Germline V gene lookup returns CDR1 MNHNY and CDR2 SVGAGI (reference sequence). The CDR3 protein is CASSYAAGANSPLHF. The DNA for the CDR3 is TGTGCCAGCAGTTACGCTGCGGGGGCCAATTCACCCCTCCACTTT.

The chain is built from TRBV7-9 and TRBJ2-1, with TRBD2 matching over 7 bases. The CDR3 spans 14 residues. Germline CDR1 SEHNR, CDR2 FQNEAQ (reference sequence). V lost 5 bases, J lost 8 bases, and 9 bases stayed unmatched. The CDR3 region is CASSAGLGGHEQFF. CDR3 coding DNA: TGTGCCAGCAGCGCGGGACTGGGAGGGCATGAGCAGTTCTTC.

CDR3 sequence reads: CASSEAAYQETQYF. The DNA of the CDR3 is TGCGCCAGCAGTGAGGCGGCCTACCAAGAGACCCAGTACTTC. This sequence joins TRBV10-2 and TRBJ2-5; no clear D. The V and J ends lost 2 bases and 0 bases respectively, with 7 bases between them. CDR1 is WSHSY and CDR2 is SAAADI in the germline V gene. This CDR3 comprises 14 residues.

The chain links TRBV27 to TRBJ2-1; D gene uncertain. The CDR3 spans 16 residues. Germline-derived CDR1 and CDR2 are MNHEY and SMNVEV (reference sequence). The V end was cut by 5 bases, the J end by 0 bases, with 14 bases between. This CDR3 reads CASSPEPRFSYNEQFF. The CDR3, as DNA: TGTGCCAGCAGTCCTGAGCCCCGATTCTCCTACAATGAGCAGTTCTTC.

CDR3: CASSQQIVDNEQFF. The CDR3 coding sequence is TGTGCCAGCAGCCAACAAATAGTAGACAATGAGCAGTTCTTC. V and J are TRBV4-2 and TRBJ2-1, with D unresolved. The CDR3 has 14 residues. Germline V CDR1 and CDR2: LGHNA, YNFKEQ. V gave up 2 bases and J gave up 5 bases, with 10 bases separating them.

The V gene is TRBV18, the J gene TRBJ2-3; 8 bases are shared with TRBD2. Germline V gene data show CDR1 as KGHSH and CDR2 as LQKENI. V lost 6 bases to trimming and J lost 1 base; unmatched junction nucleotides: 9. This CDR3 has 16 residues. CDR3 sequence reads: CASSSLAGGRTDTQYF. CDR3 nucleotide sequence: TGTGCCAGCTCCTCGCTTGCGGGGGGACGCACAGATACGCAGTATTTT.

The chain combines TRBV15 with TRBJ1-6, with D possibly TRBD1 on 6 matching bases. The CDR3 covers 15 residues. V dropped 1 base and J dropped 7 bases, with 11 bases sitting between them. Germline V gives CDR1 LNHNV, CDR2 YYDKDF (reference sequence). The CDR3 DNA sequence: TGTGCCACCAGCAGAGGGGCAGGGGCAAATTCACCCCTCCACTTT. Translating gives CATSRGAGANSPLHF.

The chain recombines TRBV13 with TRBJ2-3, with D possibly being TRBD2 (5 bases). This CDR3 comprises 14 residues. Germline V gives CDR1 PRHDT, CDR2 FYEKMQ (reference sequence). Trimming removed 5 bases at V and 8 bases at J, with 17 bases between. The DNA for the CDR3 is TGTGCCAGCAGCAAAGCGGTTAGTTCACGTACGCAGTATTTT. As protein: CASSKAVSSRTQYF.

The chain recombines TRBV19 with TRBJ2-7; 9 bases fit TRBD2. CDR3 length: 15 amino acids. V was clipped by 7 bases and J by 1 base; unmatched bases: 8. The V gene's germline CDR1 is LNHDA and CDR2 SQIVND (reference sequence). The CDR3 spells CASKWASGASYEQYF. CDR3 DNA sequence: TGTGCCAGTAAATGGGCTAGCGGGGCTTCCTACGAGCAGTACTTC. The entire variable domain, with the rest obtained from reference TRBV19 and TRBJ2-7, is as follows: DGGITQSPKYLFRKEGQNVTLSCEQNLNHDAMYWYRQDPGQGLRLIYYSQIVNDFQKGDIAEGYSVSREKKESFPLTVTSAQKNPTAFYLCASKWASGASYEQYFGPGTRLTVT.

CDR3 sequence reads: CASSLRQGGSSGANVLTF. In DNA form, the CDR3 reads TGCGCCAGCAGCTTGAGACAGGGGGGATCCTCTGGGGCCAACGTCCTGACTTTC. This sequence joins TRBV5-1 and TRBJ2-6; 9 nucleotides line up with TRBD1. CDR1 and CDR2 (germline): SGHRS, YFSETQ. The CDR3 runs 18 residues. The ends lost 1 base at V and 0 bases at J; junction bases unmatched: 5.

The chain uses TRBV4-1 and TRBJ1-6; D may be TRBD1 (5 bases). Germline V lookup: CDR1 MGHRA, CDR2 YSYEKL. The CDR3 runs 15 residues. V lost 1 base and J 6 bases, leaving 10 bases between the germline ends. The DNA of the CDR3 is TGCGCCAGCAGCCAAGGCAGGGCGATTAATTCACCCCTCCACTTT. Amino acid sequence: CASSQGRAINSPLHF.

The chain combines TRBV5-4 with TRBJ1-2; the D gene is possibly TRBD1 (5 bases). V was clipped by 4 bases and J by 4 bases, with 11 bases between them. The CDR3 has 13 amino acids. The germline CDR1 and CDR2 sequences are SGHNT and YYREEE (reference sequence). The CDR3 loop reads CASSPGTVYGYTF. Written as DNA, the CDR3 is TGTGCCAGCAGCCCCGGGACTGTCTATGGCTACACCTTC.

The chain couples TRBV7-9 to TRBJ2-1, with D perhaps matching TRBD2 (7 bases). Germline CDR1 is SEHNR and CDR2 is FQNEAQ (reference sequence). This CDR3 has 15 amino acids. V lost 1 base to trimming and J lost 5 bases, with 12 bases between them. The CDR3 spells CASSLGGGPDNEQFF. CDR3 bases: TGTGCCAGCAGCTTAGGCGGGGGCCCCGACAATGAGCAGTTCTTC.

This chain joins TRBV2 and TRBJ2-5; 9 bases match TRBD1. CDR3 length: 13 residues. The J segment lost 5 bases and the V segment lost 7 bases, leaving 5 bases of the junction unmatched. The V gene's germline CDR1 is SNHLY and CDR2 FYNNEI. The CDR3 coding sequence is TGTGCCAGCACTCGGACAGGGGTGGAGACCCAGTACTTC. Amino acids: CASTRTGVETQYF.

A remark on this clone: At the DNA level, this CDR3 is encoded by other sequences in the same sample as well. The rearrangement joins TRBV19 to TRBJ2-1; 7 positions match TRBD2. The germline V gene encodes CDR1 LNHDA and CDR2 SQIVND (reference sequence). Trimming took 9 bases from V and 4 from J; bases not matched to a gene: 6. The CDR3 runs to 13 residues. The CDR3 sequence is CASSSGGYNEQFF. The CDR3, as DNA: TGTGCCAGCAGTTCGGGGGGATACAATGAGCAGTTCTTC.

CDR3 in amino acids: CASSLTGQGASRAFF. The DNA for the CDR3 is TGTGCCAGCAGTCTTACTGGACAGGGGGCCAGTAGGGCTTTCTTT. The chain employs TRBV6-4 and TRBJ1-1, with 11 bases lining up with TRBD1. The CDR3 extends over 15 amino acids. V lost 5 bases and J lost 11; bases outside the gene matches: 13. Germline V CDR1 and CDR2: MRHNA, SNTAGT.

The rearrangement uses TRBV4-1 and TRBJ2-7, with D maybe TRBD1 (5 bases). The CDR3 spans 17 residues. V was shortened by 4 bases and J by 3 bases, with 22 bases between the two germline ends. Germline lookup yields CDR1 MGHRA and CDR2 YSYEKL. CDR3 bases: TGCGCCAGCAGCCCCCGGGCCTTGTCAAAGGGGTTCTACGAGCAGTACTTC. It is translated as CASSPRALSKGFYEQYF.

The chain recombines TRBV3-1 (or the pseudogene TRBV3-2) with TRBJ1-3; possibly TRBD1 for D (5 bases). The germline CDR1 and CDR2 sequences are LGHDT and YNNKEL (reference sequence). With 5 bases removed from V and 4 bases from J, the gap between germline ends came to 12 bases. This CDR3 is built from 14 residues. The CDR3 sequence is CASSGALFGNTIYF. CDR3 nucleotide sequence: TGTGCCAGCAGCGGGGCACTATTCGGAAACACCATATATTTT.